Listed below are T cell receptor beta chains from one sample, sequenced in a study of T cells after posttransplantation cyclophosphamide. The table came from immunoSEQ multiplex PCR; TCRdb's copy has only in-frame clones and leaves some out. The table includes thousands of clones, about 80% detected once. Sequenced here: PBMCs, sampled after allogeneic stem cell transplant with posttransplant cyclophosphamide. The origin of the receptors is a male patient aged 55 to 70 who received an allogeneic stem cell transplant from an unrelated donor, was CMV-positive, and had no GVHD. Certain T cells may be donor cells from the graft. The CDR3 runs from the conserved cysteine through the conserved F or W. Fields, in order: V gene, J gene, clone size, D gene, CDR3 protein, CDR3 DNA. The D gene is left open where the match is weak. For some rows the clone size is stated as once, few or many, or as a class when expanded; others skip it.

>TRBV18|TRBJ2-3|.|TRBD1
CASSLDRAGTDTQYF
TGTGCCAGCTCATTGGACAGGGCGGGCACAGATACGCAGTATTTT
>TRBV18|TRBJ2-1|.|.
CASSPEMSGEQFF
TGTGCCAGCTCACCAGAAATGTCGGGTGAGCAGTTCTTC
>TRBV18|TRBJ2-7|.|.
CASSPTLGQGSYEQYF
TGTGCCAGCTCACCTACCCTTGGGCAGGGCTCCTACGAGCAGTACTTC
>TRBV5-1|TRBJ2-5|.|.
CASSLVGNQETQYF
TGCGCCAGCAGCTTGGTGGGCAACCAAGAGACCCAGTACTTC
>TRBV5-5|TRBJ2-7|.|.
CASSLITGFEQYF
TGTGCCAGCAGCTTGATTACAGGTTTCGAGCAGTACTTC
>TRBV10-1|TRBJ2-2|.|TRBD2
CASSEKLGTSSIGELFF
TGCGCCAGCAGTGAAAAATTGGGGACTAGTTCGATCGGGGAGCTGTTTTTT
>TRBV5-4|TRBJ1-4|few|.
CASRHVTGEKLFF
TGTGCCAGCAGACATGTAACGGGAGAAAAACTGTTTTTT
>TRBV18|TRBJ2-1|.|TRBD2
CASSPLGTSGFAEQFF
TGTGCCAGCTCACCACTAGGGACTAGCGGCTTTGCTGAGCAGTTCTTC
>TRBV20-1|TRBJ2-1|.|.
CSARAGPRGFF
TGCAGTGCTAGAGCCGGACCACGGGGGTTCTTC
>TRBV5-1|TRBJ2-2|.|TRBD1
CASSRRTGATANTGELFF
TGCGCCAGCAGCAGACGGACAGGGGCGACCGCGAACACCGGGGAGCTGTTTTTT
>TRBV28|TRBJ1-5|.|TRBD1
CASSPPFLGQGWNQPQHF
TGTGCCAGCAGTCCCCCGTTTCTGGGACAGGGATGGAATCAGCCCCAGCATTTT
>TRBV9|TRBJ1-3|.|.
CASSAQELSGNTIYF
TGTGCCAGCAGCGCACAAGAATTGTCTGGAAACACCATATATTTT
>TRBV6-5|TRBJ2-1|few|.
CASSKQLTFTNEQFF
TGTGCCAGCAGCAAACAACTAACCTTTACGAATGAGCAGTTCTTC
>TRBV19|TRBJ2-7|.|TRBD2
CASSIGGVSYEQYF
TGTGCCAGTAGTATTGGGGGGGTTTCCTACGAGCAGTACTTC
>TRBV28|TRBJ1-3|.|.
CASQVAPGNTIYF
TGTGCCAGTCAGGTGGCGCCTGGAAACACCATATATTTT
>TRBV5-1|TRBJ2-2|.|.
CASSQIQGGTNTGELFF
TGCGCCAGCAGTCAGATCCAGGGGGGTACTAACACCGGGGAGCTGTTTTTT
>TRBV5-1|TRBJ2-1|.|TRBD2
CASSGGLAGGGEQFF
TGCGCCAGCAGCGGGGGACTAGCGGGGGGCGGTGAGCAGTTCTTC
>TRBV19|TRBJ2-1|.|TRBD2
CASLKPGGSYNEQFF
TGTGCCAGTCTTAAACCGGGAGGCTCCTACAATGAGCAGTTCTTC
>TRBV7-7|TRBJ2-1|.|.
CASSLGTGVNNEQFF
TGTGCCAGCAGCTTAGGGACCGGGGTTAACAATGAGCAGTTCTTC
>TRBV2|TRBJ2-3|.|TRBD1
CASSPGQGTDTQYF
TGTGCCAGCAGTCCCGGACAGGGAACAGATACGCAGTATTTT
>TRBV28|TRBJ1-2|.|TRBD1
CASSSDRGRFYGYTF
TGTGCCAGCAGTTCGGACAGGGGGCGCTTCTATGGCTACACCTTC
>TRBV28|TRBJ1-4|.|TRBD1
CASSSQGVTNEKLFF
TGTGCCAGCAGCTCACAGGGGGTGACTAATGAAAAACTGTTTTTT
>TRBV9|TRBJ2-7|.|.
CASSVAQGGYEQYF
TGTGCCAGCAGCGTAGCTCAGGGGGGATACGAGCAGTACTTC
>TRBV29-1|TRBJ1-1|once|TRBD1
CSAWTTGATNEAFF
TGCAGCGCTTGGACGACAGGGGCTACAAATGAAGCTTTCTTT
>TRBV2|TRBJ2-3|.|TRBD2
CASKVAGGPVTDTQYF
TGTGCCAGCAAAGTAGCGGGAGGGCCAGTCACAGATACGCAGTATTTT
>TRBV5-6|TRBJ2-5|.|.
CASSLSQGQEAQYF
TGTGCCAGCAGCTTGAGTCAGGGTCAAGAGGCCCAGTACTTC
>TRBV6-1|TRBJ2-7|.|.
CASSGGTEFYEQYF
TGTGCCAGCAGTGGCGGGACAGAGTTCTACGAGCAGTACTTC
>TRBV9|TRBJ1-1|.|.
CASSVATRGAEAFF
TGTGCCAGCAGCGTAGCTACACGGGGGGCTGAAGCTTTCTTT
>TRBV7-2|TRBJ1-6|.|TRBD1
CASSFEKGARDSPLHF
TGTGCCAGCAGCTTTGAAAAGGGGGCGAGGGATTCACCCCTCCACTTT
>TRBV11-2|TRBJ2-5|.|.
CASSRLLGAEKTQYF
TGTGCCAGCAGCCGTCTCTTGGGGGCCGAAAAGACCCAGTACTTC
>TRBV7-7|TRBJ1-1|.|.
CASSLEVGTGSSPNTEAFF
TGTGCCAGCAGCTTAGAAGTCGGTACGGGGAGTTCCCCGAACACTGAAGCTTTCTTT
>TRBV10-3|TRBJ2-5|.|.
CAISETVETQYF
TGTGCCATCAGTGAAACAGTAGAGACCCAGTACTTC
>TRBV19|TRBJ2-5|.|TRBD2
CASRKAGVGTQYF
TGTGCCAGTAGGAAAGCGGGGGTAGGGACCCAGTACTTC
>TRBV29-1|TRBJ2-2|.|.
CSGSGAAGNTGELFF
TGCAGCGGGTCAGGGGCGGCGGGGAACACCGGGGAGCTGTTTTTT
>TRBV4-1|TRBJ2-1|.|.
CASSQYLRGSYNEQFF
TGCGCCAGCAGCCAATACCTACGGGGGAGTTACAATGAGCAGTTCTTC
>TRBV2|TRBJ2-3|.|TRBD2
CASSEGLAGATDTQYF
TGTGCCAGCAGTGAGGGACTAGCGGGTGCTACAGATACGCAGTATTTT
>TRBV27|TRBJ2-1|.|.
CASSSSSYNEQFF
TGTGCCAGCAGCTCGAGCTCCTACAATGAGCAGTTCTTC